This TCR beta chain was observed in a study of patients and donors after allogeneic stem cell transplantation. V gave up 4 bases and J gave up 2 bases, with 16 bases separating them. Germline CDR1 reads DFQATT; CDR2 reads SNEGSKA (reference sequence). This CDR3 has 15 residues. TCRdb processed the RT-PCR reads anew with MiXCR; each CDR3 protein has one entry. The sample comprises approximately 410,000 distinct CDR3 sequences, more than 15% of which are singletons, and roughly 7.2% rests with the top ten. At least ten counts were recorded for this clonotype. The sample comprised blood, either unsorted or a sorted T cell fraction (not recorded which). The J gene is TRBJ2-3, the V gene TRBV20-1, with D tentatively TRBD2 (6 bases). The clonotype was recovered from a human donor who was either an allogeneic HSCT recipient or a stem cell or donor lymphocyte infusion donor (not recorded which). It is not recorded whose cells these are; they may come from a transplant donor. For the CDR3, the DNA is TGCAGTGCTATTGTGGTCACTAGCACCACAGATACGCAGTATTTT. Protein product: CSAIVVTSTTDTQYF.